This is a list of T cell receptor beta chains from one sample in a study of cytomegalovirus exposure and HLA in healthy donors. Clones were read by immunoSEQ multiplex PCR, and TCRdb kept only the in-frame ones, dropping some. The sample carries around 160,000 clones, almost 80% recorded once. Input material: PBMCs. The origin of the receptors is a man between 50 and 59 years old in good health and CMV-seropositive. CDR3s include the opening cysteine and the closing phenylalanine or tryptophan. A D gene is named only where the DNA matches it firmly. Size tells how often a clone was seen (once, few, many) or the class of an expanded clone, and some rows leave it out.

V: TRBV6-1
J: TRBJ2-2
length: 13
size: few
D: .
CDR3: CATLTGNTGELFF
DNA: TGTGCCACCTTGACAGGGAACACCGGGGAGCTGTTTTTT

V: TRBV28
J: TRBJ2-7
length: 17
size: few
D: TRBD1
CDR3: CASSLLSRDRGQSGQYF
DNA: TGTGCCAGCAGTTTACTTAGTCGGGACAGGGGGCAATCGGGGCAGTACTTC

V: TRBV7-9
J: TRBJ2-3
length: 14
size: .
D: TRBD1
CDR3: CASIRQGLTDTQYF
DNA: TGTGCCAGCATCCGACAGGGCCTCACAGATACGCAGTATTTT

V: TRBV15
J: TRBJ1-5
length: 16
size: .
D: TRBD1
CDR3: CATSSRDRGRGQPQHF
DNA: TGTGCCACCAGCAGCCGGGACAGGGGGCGCGGGCAGCCCCAGCATTTT

V: TRBV5-4
J: TRBJ2-4
length: 19
size: .
D: TRBD2
CDR3: CASSLTLAGAVTAKNIQYF
DNA: TGTGCCAGCAGCTTAACTCTAGCGGGGGCCGTCACGGCCAAAAACATTCAGTACTTC

V: TRBV7-3
J: TRBJ2-5
length: 15
size: .
D: TRBD2
CDR3: CASSAVAGGRGTQYF
DNA: TGTGCCAGCAGCGCCGTAGCGGGGGGGCGGGGGACCCAGTACTTC

V: TRBV5-6
J: TRBJ1-2
length: 14
size: .
D: TRBD1
CDR3: CASSRDRGRGGYTF
DNA: TGTGCCAGCAGCCGGGACAGGGGGCGAGGTGGCTACACCTTC

V: TRBV10-2
J: TRBJ2-3
length: 14
size: .
D: .
CDR3: CASSLSRSGDTQYF
DNA: TGCGCCAGCAGTCTCTCGCGGTCCGGAGATACGCAGTATTTT

V: TRBV6-1
J: TRBJ2-7
length: 16
size: .
D: TRBD1
CDR3: CASSGGTGGSRDEQYF
DNA: TGTGCCAGCAGTGGGGGGACAGGGGGGTCGAGGGACGAGCAGTACTTC

V: TRBV28
J: TRBJ2-7
length: 12
size: .
D: TRBD1
CDR3: CASSSPARDRDF
DNA: TGTGCCAGCAGTTCCCCCGCAAGGGACAGGGACTTC

V: TRBV6-5
J: TRBJ2-7
length: 15
size: .
D: .
CDR3: CASSYRSGSSYEQYF
DNA: TGTGCCAGCAGTTACAGATCCGGGAGCTCCTACGAGCAGTACTTC

V: TRBV5-4
J: TRBJ1-4
length: 15
size: .
D: .
CDR3: CASSPDGGANEKLFF
DNA: TGTGCCAGCAGCCCCGATGGAGGAGCTAATGAAAAACTGTTTTTT

V: TRBV6-5
J: TRBJ2-3
length: 16
size: .
D: TRBD2
CDR3: CASSSGTSGAADTQYF
DNA: TGTGCCAGCAGTTCCGGGACTAGCGGGGCCGCAGATACGCAGTATTTT

V: TRBV28
J: TRBJ1-1
length: 12
size: .
D: TRBD1
CDR3: CASRGGQVGAFF
DNA: TGTGCCAGCAGGGGGGGACAGGTAGGGGCTTTCTTT

V: TRBV9
J: TRBJ1-1
length: 13
size: .
D: .
CDR3: CASSVTGTTGAFF
DNA: TGTGCCAGCAGCGTAACAGGGACCACTGGAGCTTTCTTT

V: TRBV30
J: TRBJ1-5
length: 13
size: .
D: TRBD1
CDR3: CAWSNRGNQPQHF
DNA: TGTGCCTGGAGCAACAGGGGAAATCAGCCCCAGCATTTT

V: TRBV28
J: TRBJ2-1
length: 16
size: .
D: TRBD2
CDR3: CASSSPGLAGYNEQFF
DNA: TGTGCCAGCAGTTCCCCGGGACTAGCGGGTTACAATGAGCAGTTCTTC

V: TRBV14
J: TRBJ2-5
length: 17
size: .
D: .
CDR3: CASSQDIEGSYQETQYF
DNA: TGTGCCAGCAGCCAAGATATCGAGGGATCGTACCAAGAGACCCAGTACTTC

V: TRBV14
J: TRBJ2-7
length: 17
size: once
D: .
CDR3: CASSQDPDTKTRPEQYF
DNA: TGTGCCAGCAGCCAAGACCCGGACACCAAAACACGGCCCGAGCAGTACTTC

V: TRBV4-3
J: TRBJ2-1
length: 13
size: few
D: .
CDR3: CASSQELQDEQFF
DNA: TGCGCCAGCAGCCAAGAGTTGCAGGATGAGCAGTTCTTC

V: TRBV2
J: TRBJ1-5
length: 15
size: .
D: TRBD1
CDR3: CASRGQGVRNQPQHF
DNA: TGTGCCAGCAGAGGACAGGGGGTCCGCAATCAGCCCCAGCATTTT

V: TRBV5-6
J: TRBJ2-2
length: 17
size: .
D: .
CDR3: CASSRGISGVNTGELFF
DNA: TGTGCCAGCAGCCGTGGGATTAGCGGAGTGAACACCGGGGAGCTGTTTTTT

V: TRBV19
J: TRBJ1-1
length: 13
size: .
D: .
CDR3: CASIRPGDTEAFF
DNA: TGTGCCAGTATCAGACCAGGGGACACTGAAGCTTTCTTT

V: TRBV5-4
J: TRBJ2-3
length: 15
size: .
D: TRBD2
CDR3: CASSIAGRGTDTQYF
DNA: TGTGCCAGCAGCATAGCGGGGCGGGGCACAGATACGCAGTATTTT

V: TRBV27
J: TRBJ1-3
length: 15
size: .
D: .
CDR3: CASRGLGAVGNTIYF
DNA: TGTGCCAGCAGGGGGCTGGGGGCAGTAGGAAACACCATATATTTT